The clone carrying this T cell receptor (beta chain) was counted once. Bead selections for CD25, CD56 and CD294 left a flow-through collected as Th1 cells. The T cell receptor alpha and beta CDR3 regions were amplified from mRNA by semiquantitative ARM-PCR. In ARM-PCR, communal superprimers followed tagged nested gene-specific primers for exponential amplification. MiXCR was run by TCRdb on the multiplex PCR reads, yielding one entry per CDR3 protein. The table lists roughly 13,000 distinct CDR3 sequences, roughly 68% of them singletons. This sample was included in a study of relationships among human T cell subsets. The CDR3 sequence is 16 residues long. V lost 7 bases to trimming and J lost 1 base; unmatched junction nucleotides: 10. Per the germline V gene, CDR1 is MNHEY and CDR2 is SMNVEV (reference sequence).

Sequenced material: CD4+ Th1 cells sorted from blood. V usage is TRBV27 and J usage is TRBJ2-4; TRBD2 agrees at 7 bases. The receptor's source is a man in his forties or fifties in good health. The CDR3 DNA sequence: TGTGCCAGCAAGAGGGAGGGGCGGGACGCCAAAAACATTCAGTACTTC. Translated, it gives CASKREGRDAKNIQYF.